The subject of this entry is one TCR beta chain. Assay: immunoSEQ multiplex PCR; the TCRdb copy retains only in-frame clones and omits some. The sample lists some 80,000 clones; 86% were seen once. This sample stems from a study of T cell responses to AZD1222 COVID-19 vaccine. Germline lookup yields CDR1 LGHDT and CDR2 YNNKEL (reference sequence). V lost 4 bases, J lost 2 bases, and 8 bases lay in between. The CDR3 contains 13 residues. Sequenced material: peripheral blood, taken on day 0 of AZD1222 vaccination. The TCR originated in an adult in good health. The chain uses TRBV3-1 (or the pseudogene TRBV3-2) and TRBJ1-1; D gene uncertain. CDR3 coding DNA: TGTGCCAGCAGCCCCAGAGCTAACACTGAAGCTTTCTTT. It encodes CASSPRANTEAFF.